What follows are 18 T cell receptor beta chains derived from one specimen sequenced in a study of T-cell reconstitution after alpha-beta-depleted transplantation in children. TCRbeta library preparation incorporated unique molecular identifiers. Using its own MiXCR run on the PCR reads, TCRdb lists one record per CDR3 protein. This sample has approximately 150,000 distinct CDR3 sequences, with more than 8% found just once. The starting material was PBMCs, mostly from graft donor cells, obtained 180 days after TCRalphabeta/CD19-depleted stem cell transplant. The source of these receptors is a female patient aged 2 to 10 who had a stem cell transplant for congenital amegakaryocytic thrombocytopenia, so the T cells may come from the graft donor.

There are many counts of this clonotype. The DNA for the CDR3 is TGTGCCAGCTGTAGCGGGAGGGCCGGGAACACCGGGGAGCTGTTTTTT. Encoded protein: CASCSGRAGNTGELFF. The rearrangement joins TRBV6-5 to TRBJ2-2; TRBD2 matches 11 bases. V lost 8 bases to trimming and J lost 1 base; unmatched junction nucleotides: 6. Germline CDR1 is MNHEY and CDR2 is SVGAGI. This CDR3 is built from 16 residues.

In this sample, this clonotype turned up many times. The chain combines TRBV28 with TRBJ2-7; 8 bases map to TRBD2. Germline V gene data show CDR1 as MDHEN and CDR2 as SYDVKM. V was pared by 4 bases and J by 0 bases, with 8 bases of the junction left unmatched. CDR3 size: 16 residues. The CDR3 here is CASSSRASGFSYEQYF. In DNA form, the CDR3 reads TGTGCCAGCAGTTCAAGGGCTAGCGGGTTCTCCTACGAGCAGTACTTC. The full variable domain, with the rest looked up from reference TRBV28 and TRBJ2-7, is DVKVTQSSRYLVKRTGEKVFLECVQDMDHENMFWYRQDPGLGLRLIYFSYDVKMKEKGDIPEGYSVSREKKERFSLILESASTNQTSMYLCASSSRASGFSYEQYFGPGTRLTVT.

This clonotype has just a few counts. The V and J genes are TRBV12-3 or TRBV12-4 and TRBJ2-7; 11 nucleotides match TRBD1. V shed 3 bases, J shed 6 bases, and the junction held 4 bases outside the gene matches. The CDR3 sequence is 14 residues long. CDR3 sequence: CASSLDRGLGEQYF. In nucleotides, the CDR3 is TGTGCCAGCAGTTTGGACAGGGGGCTGGGCGAGCAGTACTTC.

This clonotype showed up just a few times. This sequence joins TRBV10-3 and TRBJ2-1; TRBD2 aligns across 9 bases. CDR3 length: 13 amino acids. The junction had 7 bases not matched to a gene; V was cut back by 6 bases and J by 10 bases. The germline gives CDR1 ENHRY, CDR2 SYGVKD. CDR3 amino acids: CAISPGLAREQFF. The CDR3 DNA reads as TGTGCCATCAGCCCGGGACTAGCCAGGGAGCAGTTCTTC.

This clonotype was observed a few times. The V gene is TRBV27, the J gene TRBJ1-3; TRBD1 is a possible D gene (5 bases). V was pared by 5 bases and J by 0 bases, with 11 bases between. The CDR3 has 15 amino acids. Germline loops: CDR1 MNHEY, CDR2 SMNVEV (reference sequence). As DNA, the CDR3 is TGTGCCAGCAGTGCCTCGAGGGGCTCTGGAAACACCATATATTTT. Translation gives CASSASRGSGNTIYF.

A note on this clonotype: One junction end disagrees with the germline gene, perhaps due to a read error. The chain has TRBV5-4 and TRBJ2-3, with D possibly matching TRBD2 (7 bases). The CDR3 runs to 14 residues. Germline CDR1 is SGHNT and CDR2 is YYREEE (reference sequence). The DNA of the CDR3 is TGTGCCAGCAGCTTCCCGGGGGGCCTAGATACGCAGTATTTC. It codes for CASSFPGGLDTQYF.

This clonotype was seen repeatedly, ten times or more. The J gene is TRBJ1-6, the V gene TRBV12-3 or TRBV12-4; 8 nucleotides match TRBD1. CDR3 length: 14 amino acids. The junction had 4 bases not matched to a gene; V was cut back by 3 bases and J by 9 bases. The CDR3: CASSFGQGSSPLHF. The DNA for the CDR3 is TGTGCCAGCAGTTTCGGACAGGGTTCTTCACCCCTCCACTTT.

This clonotype occurred many times. This chain uses TRBV20-1 with TRBJ2-1; no firm D call. The CDR3 loop spans 12 amino acids. The V end was cut by 2 bases, the J end by 3 bases, with 5 bases between. CDR1 is DFQATT, CDR2 SNEGSKA, per germline (reference sequence). The CDR3 sequence is CSARQNYNEQFF. In DNA, the CDR3 is TGCAGTGCTAGACAGAACTACAATGAGCAGTTCTTC.

This clonotype came up a few times. CDR3 protein: CAGSPRGDLFNQETQYF. The CDR3 DNA reads as TGTGCCGGTTCGCCTAGGGGGGACCTCTTTAACCAAGAGACCCAGTACTTC. The gene calls are TRBV10-3 and TRBJ2-5; D could derive from TRBD1 or TRBD2 (6 bases each). Trimming took off 11 bases at V and 0 bases at J, with 25 bases between the two ends. Germline V gives CDR1 ENHRY, CDR2 SYGVKD. This CDR3 comprises 17 residues.

The table lists this clonotype with many counts. The V and J genes are TRBV30 and TRBJ2-1; D ambiguous. The CDR3 has 12 residues. Trimming removed 1 base at V and 4 bases at J, with 5 bases between. Germline CDR1 and CDR2: GTSNPN and SVGIG (reference sequence). Here the CDR3 DNA reads TGTGCCTGGAGTGGGAATTACAATGAGCAGTTCTTC. Protein: CAWSGNYNEQFF. The full variable domain, in which reference TRBV30 and TRBJ2-1 provide the parts outside the CDR3, is SQTIHQWPATLVQPVGSPLSLECTVEGTSNPNLYWYRQAAGRGLQLLFYSVGIGQISSEVPQNLSASRPQDRQFILSSKKLLLSDSGFYLCAWSGNYNEQFFGPGTRLTVL.

The chain is built from TRBV6-1 and TRBJ1-3, with D perhaps TRBD1 (5 bases). V was clipped by 6 bases and J by 2 bases, with 11 bases between them. Germline CDR1 reads MNHNS; CDR2 reads SASEGT. The CDR3 has 14 residues. The CDR3 loop reads CASRMQGAGNTIYF. CDR3 DNA: TGTGCCAGCAGGATGCAGGGAGCTGGAAACACCATATATTTT.

About this clonotype itself: It may be a read error: a sequence one base away is much more abundant. The V and J genes are TRBV5-5 and TRBJ1-1; D remains ambiguous. CDR1 and CDR2 (germline): SGHKS, YYEKEE (reference sequence). This CDR3 has 15 residues. V was shortened by 3 bases and J by 0 bases, with 12 bases between the two germline ends. Here the CDR3 reads CASSSAVGMNTEAFF. CDR3 nucleotide sequence: TGTGCCAGCAGCTCGGCCGTGGGGATGAACACTGAAGCTTTCTTT.

The rearrangement joins TRBV5-1 to TRBJ2-7; the D gene is possibly TRBD1 (5 bases). This CDR3 has 14 residues. The germline V gene encodes CDR1 SGHRS and CDR2 YFSETQ. Trimming cost V 6 bases and J 5 bases, with 18 bases left between them. This CDR3 is CASMLSGPPDEQYF. CDR3 DNA sequence: TGCGCCAGCATGTTGTCAGGGCCTCCCGACGAGCAGTACTTC.

This clonotype was observed a handful of times. A much larger clone differs by one base, so this may be a read error. The V gene is TRBV7-8, the J gene TRBJ1-5; D might be TRBD1 (5 bases). The V gene's germline CDR1 is SGHVS and CDR2 FQNEAQ. The CDR3 sequence is 17 residues long. The chain's CDR3 is CASSLVGLSRSNRPQHF. DNA of the CDR3: TGTGCCAGCAGCTTAGTGGGACTGAGCCGAAGCAATCGGCCCCAGCATTTT.

The sample holds a few counts of this clonotype. V gene TRBV15 combines with J gene TRBJ2-7; 7 bases fit TRBD2. Per germline, CDR1 LNHNV and CDR2 YYDKDF (reference sequence). The CDR3 is 17 amino acids. J was trimmed by 3 bases and V by 0 bases; bases with no gene match: 11. The CDR3 region has the DNA TGTGCCACCAGCAGAGATTTCTTAGCGGGCGGAAACTACGAGCAGTACTTC. Amino acid sequence: CATSRDFLAGGNYEQYF.

Comment on this clonotype: A read error may produce the germline difference seen at one junction end. V and J are TRBV19 and TRBJ2-5; D is perhaps TRBD1 (5 bases). The CDR3 loop spans 13 amino acids. Germline CDR1 and CDR2: LNHDA and SQIVND (reference sequence). The CDR3 sequence is CASSKGLQEPQYF. The DNA for the CDR3 is TGTGCCAGTAGTAAGGGGCTTCAAGAGCCCCAGTACTTC.

Many counts were recorded for this clonotype. The V gene is TRBV12-3 or TRBV12-4, the J gene TRBJ2-1; D possibly corresponds to TRBD2 (5 bases). The CDR3 is 15 residues long. V was pared by 3 bases and J by 5 bases, with 14 bases between. The CDR3 protein is CASSFGGRGDNEQFF. In DNA, the CDR3 is TGTGCCAGCAGTTTCGGCGGGCGCGGAGACAATGAGCAGTTCTTC.

This clonotype was counted a few times. The chain recombines TRBV20-1 with TRBJ1-3; weak D call: TRBD1 (5 bases). V was shortened by 5 bases and J by 0 bases, with 14 bases between the two germline ends. From germline, CDR1 is DFQATT and CDR2 SNEGSKA (reference sequence). The CDR3 has 15 residues. The CDR3 DNA follows: TGCAGTGCTCGAAGGGGACGGAGCTCTGGAAACACCATATATTTT. Its protein is CSARRGRSSGNTIYF.